The 24 T cell receptor beta chains given below trace back to one sample, sequenced in a study of T-cell reconstitution after alpha-beta-depleted transplantation in children. TCRbeta library preparation incorporated unique molecular identifiers. MiXCR, applied by TCRdb to the PCR reads, yields one record per CDR3 protein. The table lists 200,000 to 300,000 distinct CDR3 sequences, approximately 12% of them singletons. This specimen was PBMCs from the stem cell graft donor, taken from the stem cell graft. Receptors were obtained from a human donor who donated a stem cell graft to a child with acute lymphoblastic leukemia.

This clonotype was seen ten or more times. V gene TRBV12-3 or TRBV12-4 combines with J gene TRBJ2-2; unclear D gene. The CDR3 is 14 amino acids. With 6 bases removed from V and 1 base from J, the gap between germline ends came to 9 bases. CDR3 nucleotides: TGTGCCAGCAGGCCCTCAGTGAACACCGGGGAGCTGTTTTTT. Translation: CASRPSVNTGELFF.

This clonotype was found many times. This rearrangement joins TRBV5-6 to TRBJ1-4; no firm D call. Germline V lookup: CDR1 SGHDT, CDR2 YYEEEE. There are 13 residues in the CDR3. V lost 1 base to trimming and J lost 7 bases, with 8 bases between them. The CDR3 sequence: CASSLPGGEKLFF. CDR3 nucleotides: TGTGCCAGCAGCTTGCCGGGAGGTGAAAAACTGTTTTTT.

This clonotype was seen at least ten times. The genes are TRBV5-1 and TRBJ1-4; D unclear. The CDR3 spans 15 residues. V was cut by 2 bases and J by 0 bases, with 8 bases left in between. Germline CDR1 SGHRS, CDR2 YFSETQ. CDR3 sequence reads: CASSFREATNEKLFF. As DNA, the CDR3 is TGCGCCAGCAGCTTCCGAGAGGCAACTAATGAAAAACTGTTTTTT.

At least ten counts were recorded for this clonotype. The genes are TRBV27 and TRBJ2-3; TRBD1 matches 7 bases. This CDR3 has 15 amino acids. V dropped 5 bases and J dropped 4; count of bases not matched to a gene: 9. Germline loops: CDR1 MNHEY, CDR2 SMNVEV (reference sequence). CDR3 in amino acids: CASSGTTGTPDTQYF. The CDR3 nucleotides are TGTGCCAGCAGTGGGACGACAGGGACCCCAGATACGCAGTATTTT.

V is TRBV5-5 and J is TRBJ2-4; tentatively, D is TRBD2 (5 bases). From germline, CDR1 is SGHKS and CDR2 YYEKEE (reference sequence). The CDR3 spans 16 residues. V lost 0 bases, J lost 7 bases, and 17 bases lay in between. In DNA form, the CDR3 reads TGTGCCAGCAGCTTGGCCCTATCATTGAGGGAGAACATTCAGTACTTC. Protein: CASSLALSLRENIQYF.

There are many counts of this clonotype. The rearrangement joins TRBV29-1 to TRBJ2-3; D is unresolved. From germline, CDR1 is SQVTM and CDR2 ANQGSEA. The length of the CDR3 is 11 residues. V lost 0 bases to trimming and J lost 10 bases, with 8 bases between them. CDR3 sequence: CSVEDMQSQYF. CDR3 nucleotides: TGCAGCGTTGAAGATATGCAGTCGCAGTATTTT.

This clonotype showed up many times. V usage is TRBV24-1 and J usage is TRBJ2-1; 9 bases align to TRBD1. Losses at the gene ends were 12 bases for V and 5 bases for J; bases not matched to a gene: 13. The germline V gene encodes CDR1 KGHDR and CDR2 SFDVKD. This CDR3 region has 15 residues. The chain's CDR3 is CACTSGTGMNNEQFF. In nucleotides, the CDR3 is TGTGCCTGCACCTCCGGGACAGGGATGAACAATGAGCAGTTCTTC.

This clonotype has ten or more counts. The chain links TRBV12-3 or TRBV12-4 to TRBJ2-1, with 8 bases fitting TRBD2. The CDR3 runs to 16 residues. Unmatched junction bases numbered 9, after V lost 7 bases and J lost 1 base. CDR3 sequence: CASTHASSGSYNEQFF. The DNA for the CDR3 is TGTGCCAGCACTCACGCCTCTAGCGGGTCCTACAATGAGCAGTTCTTC.

This clonotype was recorded at least ten times. The genes are TRBV6-5 and TRBJ2-7; D is unresolved. Germline values: CDR1 MNHEY, CDR2 SVGAGI. The CDR3 is 13 amino acids. V lost 0 bases and J 1 base, leaving 4 bases between the germline ends. The DNA for the CDR3 is TGTGCCAGCAGTTACTCGGTATCCTACGAGCAGTACTTC. Translated: CASSYSVSYEQYF.

This clonotype was seen at least ten times. The chain is built from TRBV25-1 and TRBJ1-1, with D uncertain. CDR3 length equals 15 residues. V lost 1 base and J lost 1, with 10 bases in between. Germline CDR1 reads MGHDK; CDR2 reads SYGVNS. CDR3 DNA sequence: TGTGCCAGCAGTGAATCAGTCGGTAGGAACACTGAAGCTTTCTTT. The encoded protein is CASSESVGRNTEAFF. Together with reference TRBV25-1 and TRBJ1-1, the CDR3 gives the full variable domain: EADIYQTPRYLVIGTGKKITLECSQTMGHDKMYWYQQDPGMELHLIHYSYGVNSTEKGDLSSESTVSRIRTEHFPLTLESARPSHTSQYLCASSESVGRNTEAFFGQGTRLTVV.

At least ten counts were recorded for this clonotype. The chain employs TRBV6-2 or TRBV6-3 and TRBJ2-5; possible D gene TRBD1, 5 bases. The CDR3 is 13 residues long. Germline V gene lookup returns CDR1 MNHEY and CDR2 SVGEGT. V lost 10 bases and J 6 bases, leaving 18 bases between the germline ends. CDR3 sequence (DNA): TGTGCCACCGAAGGGGTTTGGAAGAAGACCCAGTACTTC. As protein: CATEGVWKKTQYF.

This clonotype was seen repeatedly, ten times or more. The V and J genes are TRBV3-1 and TRBJ2-5; D remains unclear. The germline V and J ends were trimmed by 6 bases and 3 bases, with 11 bases remaining between them. This CDR3 has 13 amino acids. CDR1 and CDR2 (germline): LGHDT, YNNKEL (reference sequence). Here the CDR3 reads CASRLDPKETQYF. CDR3 coding DNA: TGTGCCAGCAGACTCGACCCTAAAGAGACCCAGTACTTC.

This clonotype was seen only a few times. The chain uses TRBV6-5 and TRBJ2-7; unclear D gene. The CDR3 covers 16 residues. CDR1 is MNHEY and CDR2 is SVGAGI in the germline V gene. The germline V and J ends were trimmed by 5 bases and 2 bases, with 19 bases remaining between them. The CDR3 loop reads CASSNPPPRAAYEQYF. Here the CDR3 DNA reads TGTGCCAGCAGTAACCCCCCACCAAGGGCAGCCTACGAGCAGTACTTC.

The sample holds many counts of this clonotype. This chain joins TRBV18 and TRBJ2-4; 9 nucleotides align to TRBD2. The CDR3 totals 15 residues. CDR1 and CDR2 (germline): KGHSH, LQKENI. Trimming took 1 base from V and 3 from J; bases not matched to a gene: 1. Here the CDR3 reads CASSPQREVKNIQYF. The CDR3 DNA sequence: TGTGCCAGCTCACCACAGCGGGAGGTCAAAAACATTCAGTACTTC.

The chain carries TRBV10-3 and TRBJ2-5; maybe TRBD1 (6 bases). V shed 4 bases and J shed 4 bases, with 13 bases lying between them. The germline V gene has CDR1 ENHRY and CDR2 SYGVKD. The CDR3 covers 14 residues. CDR3 sequence (DNA): TGTGCCATCAGTGTAGACAGGTCCCCAGAGACCCAGTACTTC. This encodes CAISVDRSPETQYF.

This clonotype was detected many times. As DNA, the CDR3 is TGTGCCAGCAGCTTAACTGGGAATCCACAAGAGACCCAGTACTTC. Translated, it gives CASSLTGNPQETQYF. The rearrangement uses TRBV7-3 and TRBJ2-5; D remains unclear. V was clipped by 0 bases and J by 2 bases, with 10 bases between them. Per germline, CDR1 SGHTA and CDR2 FQGTGA. The CDR3 is made up of 15 amino acids.

This clonotype was seen repeatedly, ten times or more. The CDR3: CAWSVGGVGQPQHF. CDR3 sequence (DNA): TGTGCCTGGAGTGTAGGCGGGGTTGGTCAGCCCCAGCATTTT. The rearrangement links TRBV30 to TRBJ1-5; no reliable D call. The germline CDR1 and CDR2 sequences are GTSNPN and SVGIG (reference sequence). CDR3 size: 14 residues. The V end was cut by 0 bases, the J end by 6 bases, with 12 bases between. Complete variable domain (other parts from reference TRBV30 and TRBJ1-5): SQTIHQWPATLVQPVGSPLSLECTVEGTSNPNLYWYRQAAGRGLQLLFYSVGIGQISSEVPQNLSASRPQDRQFILSSKKLLLSDSGFYLCAWSVGGVGQPQHFGDGTRLSIL.

This clonotype was detected ten times or more. V gene TRBV28 combines with J gene TRBJ1-2; D not resolved. Germline lookup yields CDR1 MDHEN and CDR2 SYDVKM. V lost 4 bases and J 1 base, leaving 10 bases between the germline ends. The CDR3 covers 14 residues. In DNA, the CDR3 is TGTGCCAGCAGTTATCCAGGCCTTAACTATGGCTACACCTTC. This sequence encodes CASSYPGLNYGYTF.

This clonotype was seen at least ten times. The chain has TRBV20-1 and TRBJ1-3, with D hard to call. The germline CDR1 and CDR2 sequences are DFQATT and SNEGSKA (reference sequence). Trimming took 5 bases from V and 0 from J, leaving 8 bases between them. CDR3 length: 13 residues. In nucleotides, the CDR3 is TGCAGTGCTGGGAGCATCTCTGGAAACACCATATATTTT. The encoded protein is CSAGSISGNTIYF.

This clonotype was seen at least ten times. This chain joins TRBV28 and TRBJ2-7; the D gene is possibly TRBD2 (5 bases). The V end lost 6 bases, the J end lost 2 bases, and 14 bases lay between the germline ends. Per the germline V gene, CDR1 is MDHEN and CDR2 is SYDVKM. This CDR3 is built from 14 residues. CDR3 DNA: TGTGCCAGCAGGGGGAGATTTAGCACCTACGAGCAGTACTTC. The encoded protein is CASRGRFSTYEQYF.

This clonotype was counted many times. This chain joins TRBV6-2 or TRBV6-3 and TRBJ2-1, with D perhaps being TRBD1 or TRBD2 (7 bases each). Germline V gene sequence: CDR1 MNHEY, CDR2 SVGEGT. This CDR3 is built from 14 residues. V was shortened by 6 bases and J by 6 bases, with 15 bases between the two germline ends. The DNA of the CDR3 is TGTGCCAGCAGCAGGGGGGAGGGGGCCAATGAGCAGTTCTTC. As protein: CASSRGEGANEQFF.

This clonotype was counted at least ten times. The chain carries TRBV7-9 and TRBJ1-1, with D uncertain. Per germline, CDR1 SEHNR and CDR2 FQNEAQ (reference sequence). V dropped 3 bases and J dropped 1 base, with 6 bases sitting between them. The CDR3 has 13 residues. Here the CDR3 DNA reads TGTGCCAGCAGCTTCGAAGCGAACACTGAAGCTTTCTTT. It specifies CASSFEANTEAFF. Together with reference TRBV7-9 and TRBJ1-1, the CDR3 gives the full variable domain: DTGVSQNPRHKITKRGQNVTFRCDPISEHNRLYWYRQTLGQGPEFLTYFQNEAQLEKSRLLSDRFSAERPKGSFSTLEIQRTEQGDSAMYLCASSFEANTEAFFGQGTRLTVV.

Many counts were recorded for this clonotype. V and J are TRBV18 and TRBJ1-2, with TRBD1 identical over 7 bases. After removal of 3 bases from V and 6 bases from J, the junction contained 7 bases not matched to a gene. The CDR3 spans 14 residues. The germline V gene encodes CDR1 KGHSH and CDR2 LQKENI. The CDR3, as DNA: TGTGCCAGCTCACCTCGACAGGGTTCCCATGGCTACACCTTC. It encodes CASSPRQGSHGYTF.

At least ten counts were recorded for this clonotype. The chain carries TRBV28 and TRBJ2-3; weak D call: TRBD2 (6 bases). The CDR3 has 16 residues. Trimming left V 3 bases short and J 3 bases short, with 16 bases between. In germline, CDR1 is MDHEN, CDR2 SYDVKM. This CDR3 is CASSLWRGTVTDTQYF. The CDR3 DNA sequence: TGTGCCAGCAGTTTGTGGCGAGGGACTGTGACAGATACGCAGTATTTT.